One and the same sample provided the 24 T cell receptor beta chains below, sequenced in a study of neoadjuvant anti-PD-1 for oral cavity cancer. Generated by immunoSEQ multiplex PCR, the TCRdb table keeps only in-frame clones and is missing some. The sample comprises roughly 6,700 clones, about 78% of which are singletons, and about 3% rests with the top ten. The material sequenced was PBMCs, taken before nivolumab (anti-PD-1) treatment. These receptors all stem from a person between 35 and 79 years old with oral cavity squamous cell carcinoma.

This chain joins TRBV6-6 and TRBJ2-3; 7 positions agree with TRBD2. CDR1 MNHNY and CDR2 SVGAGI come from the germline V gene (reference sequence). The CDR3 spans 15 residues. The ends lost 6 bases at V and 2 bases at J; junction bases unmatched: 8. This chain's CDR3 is CASSHLGRATDTQYF. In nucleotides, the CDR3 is TGTGCCAGCAGCCACCTTGGGAGGGCCACAGATACGCAGTATTTT.

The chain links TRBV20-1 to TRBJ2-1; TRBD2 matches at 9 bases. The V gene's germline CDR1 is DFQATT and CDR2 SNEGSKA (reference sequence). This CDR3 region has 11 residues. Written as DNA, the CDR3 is TGCGGGGTAGCGGGGGAGTATGAGCAGTTCTTC. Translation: CGVAGEYEQFF.

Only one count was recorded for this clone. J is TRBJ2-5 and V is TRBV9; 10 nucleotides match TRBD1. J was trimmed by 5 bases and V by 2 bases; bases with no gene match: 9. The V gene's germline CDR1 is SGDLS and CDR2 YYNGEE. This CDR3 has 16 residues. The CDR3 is CASSVRQGASTETQYF. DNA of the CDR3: TGTGCCAGCAGCGTCCGACAGGGGGCTTCGACGGAGACCCAGTACTTC.

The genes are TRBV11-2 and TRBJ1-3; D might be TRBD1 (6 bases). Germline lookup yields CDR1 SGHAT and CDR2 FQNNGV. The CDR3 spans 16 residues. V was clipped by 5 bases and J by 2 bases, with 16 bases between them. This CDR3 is CASSQTRGGPGNTIYF. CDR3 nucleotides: TGTGCCAGCAGCCAGACGAGGGGGGGACCTGGAAACACCATATATTTT.

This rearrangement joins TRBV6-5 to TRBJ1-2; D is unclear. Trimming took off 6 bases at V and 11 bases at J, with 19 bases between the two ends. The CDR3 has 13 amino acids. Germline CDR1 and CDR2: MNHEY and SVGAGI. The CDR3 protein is CASRRRGETSYTF. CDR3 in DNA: TGTGCCAGCAGACGTCGCGGGGAAACCTCGTACACCTTC.

CDR3 amino acids: CATGQGLYEQYF. The CDR3 DNA is TGTGCTACGGGACAGGGCCTATACGAGCAGTACTTC. The rearrangement links TRBV12-5 to TRBJ2-7; TRBD1 agrees at 9 bases. Germline lookup yields CDR1 LGHNT and CDR2 FRNRAP. The CDR3 loop spans 12 amino acids. The junction had 5 bases not matched to a gene; V was cut back by 10 bases and J by 4 bases.

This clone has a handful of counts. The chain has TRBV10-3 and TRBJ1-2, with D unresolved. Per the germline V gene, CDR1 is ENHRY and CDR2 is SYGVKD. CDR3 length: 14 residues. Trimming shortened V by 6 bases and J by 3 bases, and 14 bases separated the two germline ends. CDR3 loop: CAISRQERDYGYTF. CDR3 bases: TGTGCCATCAGCCGGCAGGAACGGGACTATGGCTACACCTTC.

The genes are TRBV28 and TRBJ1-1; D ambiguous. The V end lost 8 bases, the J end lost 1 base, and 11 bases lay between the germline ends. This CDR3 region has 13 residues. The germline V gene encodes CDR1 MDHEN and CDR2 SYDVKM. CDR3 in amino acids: CASRRLPNTEAFF. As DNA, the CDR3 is TGTGCCAGCCGGAGACTCCCGAACACTGAAGCTTTCTTT.

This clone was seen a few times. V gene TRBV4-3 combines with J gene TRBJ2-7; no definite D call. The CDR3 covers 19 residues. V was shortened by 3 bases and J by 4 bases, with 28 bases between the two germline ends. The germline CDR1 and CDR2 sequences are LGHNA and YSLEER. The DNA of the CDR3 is TGCGCCAGCAGCCACCCCCTAGAATATGAGCGCGGACCTTCGTACGAGCAGTACTTC. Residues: CASSHPLEYERGPSYEQYF.

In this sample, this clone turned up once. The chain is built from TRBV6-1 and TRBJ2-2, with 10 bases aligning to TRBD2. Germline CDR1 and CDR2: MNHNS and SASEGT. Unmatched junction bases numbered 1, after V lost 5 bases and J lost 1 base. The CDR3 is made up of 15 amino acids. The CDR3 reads CASSTSGENTGELFF. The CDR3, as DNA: TGTGCCAGCAGTACTAGCGGGGAGAACACCGGGGAGCTGTTTTTT.

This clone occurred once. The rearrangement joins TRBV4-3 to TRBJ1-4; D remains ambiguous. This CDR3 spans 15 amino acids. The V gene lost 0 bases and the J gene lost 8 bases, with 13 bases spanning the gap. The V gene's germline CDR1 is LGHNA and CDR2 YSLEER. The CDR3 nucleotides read TGCGCCAGCAGCCAAGAACCTGGACCTGTGGAAAAACTGTTTTTT. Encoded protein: CASSQEPGPVEKLFF.

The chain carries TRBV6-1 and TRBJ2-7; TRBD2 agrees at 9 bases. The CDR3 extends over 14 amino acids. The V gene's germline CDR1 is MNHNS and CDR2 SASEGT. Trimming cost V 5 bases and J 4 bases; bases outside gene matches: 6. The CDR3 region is CASSPRTSAYEQYF. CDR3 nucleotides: TGTGCCAGCAGTCCACGGACTAGCGCGTACGAGCAGTACTTC.

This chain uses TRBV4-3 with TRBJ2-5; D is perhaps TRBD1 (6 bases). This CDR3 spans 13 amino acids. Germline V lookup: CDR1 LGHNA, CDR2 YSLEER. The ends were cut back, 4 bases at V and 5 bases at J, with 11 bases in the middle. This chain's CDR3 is CASSLGTQETQYF. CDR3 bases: TGCGCCAGCAGCCTCGGGACACAGGAGACCCAGTACTTC.

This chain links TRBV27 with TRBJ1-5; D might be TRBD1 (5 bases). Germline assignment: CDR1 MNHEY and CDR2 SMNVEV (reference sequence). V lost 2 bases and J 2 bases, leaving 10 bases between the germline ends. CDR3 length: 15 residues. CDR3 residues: CASSLQGLGNQPQHF. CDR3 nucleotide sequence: TGTGCCAGCAGTTTACAGGGTCTGGGCAATCAGCCCCAGCATTTT.

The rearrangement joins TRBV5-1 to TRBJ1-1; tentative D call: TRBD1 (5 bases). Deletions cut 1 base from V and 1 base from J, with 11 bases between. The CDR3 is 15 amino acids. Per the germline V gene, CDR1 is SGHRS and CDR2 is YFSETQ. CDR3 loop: CASSLSGGWNTEAFF. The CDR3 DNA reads TGCGCCAGCAGCTTGTCTGGGGGTTGGAACACTGAAGCTTTCTTT.

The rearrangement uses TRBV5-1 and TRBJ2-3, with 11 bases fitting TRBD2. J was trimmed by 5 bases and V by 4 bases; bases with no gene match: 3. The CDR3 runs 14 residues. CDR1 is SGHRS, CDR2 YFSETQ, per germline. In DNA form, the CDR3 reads TGCGCCAGCAGCCCGGGGACTAGCGGAGATACGCAGTATTTT. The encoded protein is CASSPGTSGDTQYF.

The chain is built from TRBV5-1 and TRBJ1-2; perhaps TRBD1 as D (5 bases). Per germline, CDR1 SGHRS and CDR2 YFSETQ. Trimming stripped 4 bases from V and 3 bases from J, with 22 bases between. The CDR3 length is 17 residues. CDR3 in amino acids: CASSPYEPRAMDYGYTF. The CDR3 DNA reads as TGCGCCAGCAGCCCCTACGAACCCAGGGCGATGGACTATGGCTACACCTTC.

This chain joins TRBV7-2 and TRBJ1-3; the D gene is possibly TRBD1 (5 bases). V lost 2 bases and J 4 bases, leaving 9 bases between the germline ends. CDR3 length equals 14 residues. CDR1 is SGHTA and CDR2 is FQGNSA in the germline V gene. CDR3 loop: CASSLRGGGNTIYF. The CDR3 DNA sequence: TGTGCCAGCAGCTTAAGGGGCGGAGGAAACACCATATATTTT.

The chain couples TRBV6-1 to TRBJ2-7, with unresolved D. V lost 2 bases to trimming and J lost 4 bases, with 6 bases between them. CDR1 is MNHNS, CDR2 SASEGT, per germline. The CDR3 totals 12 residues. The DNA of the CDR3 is TGTGCCAGCAGTGAATCCGGTTACGAGCAGTACTTC. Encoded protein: CASSESGYEQYF.

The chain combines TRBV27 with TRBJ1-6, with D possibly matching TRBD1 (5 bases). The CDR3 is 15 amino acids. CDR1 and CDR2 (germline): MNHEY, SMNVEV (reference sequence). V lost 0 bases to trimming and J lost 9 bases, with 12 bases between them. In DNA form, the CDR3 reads TGTGCCAGCAGTTTATCGGGGGGGGATTTTTCACCCCTCCACTTT. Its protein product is CASSLSGGDFSPLHF.

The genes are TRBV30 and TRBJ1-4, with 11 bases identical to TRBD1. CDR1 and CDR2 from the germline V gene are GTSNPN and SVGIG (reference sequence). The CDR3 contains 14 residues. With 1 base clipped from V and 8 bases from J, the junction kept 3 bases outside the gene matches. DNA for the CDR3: TGTGCCTGGAGTGGGGACAGGGGGAAGGAAAAACTGTTTTTT. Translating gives CAWSGDRGKEKLFF. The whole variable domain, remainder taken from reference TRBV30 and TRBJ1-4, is SQTIHQWPATLVQPVGSPLSLECTVEGTSNPNLYWYRQAAGRGLQLLFYSVGIGQISSEVPQNLSASRPQDRQFILSSKKLLLSDSGFYLCAWSGDRGKEKLFFGSGTQLSVL.

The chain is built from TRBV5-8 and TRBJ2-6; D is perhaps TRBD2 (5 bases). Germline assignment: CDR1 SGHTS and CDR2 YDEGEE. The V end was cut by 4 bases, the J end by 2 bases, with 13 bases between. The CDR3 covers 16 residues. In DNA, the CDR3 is TGTGCCAGCAGCGCCCGGGTGGGAGCTGGGGCCAACGTCCTGACTTTC. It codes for CASSARVGAGANVLTF.

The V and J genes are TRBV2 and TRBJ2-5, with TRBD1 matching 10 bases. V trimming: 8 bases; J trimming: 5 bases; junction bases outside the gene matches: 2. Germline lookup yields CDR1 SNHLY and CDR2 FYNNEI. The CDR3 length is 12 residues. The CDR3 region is CASGTGAETQYF. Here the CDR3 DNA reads TGTGCCAGCGGGACAGGGGCCGAGACCCAGTACTTC.

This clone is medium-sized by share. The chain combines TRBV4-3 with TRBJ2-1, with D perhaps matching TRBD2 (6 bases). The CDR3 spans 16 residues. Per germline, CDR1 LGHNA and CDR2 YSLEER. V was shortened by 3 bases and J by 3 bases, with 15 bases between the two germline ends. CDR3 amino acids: CASSQSSAGGYNEQFF. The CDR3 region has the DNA TGCGCCAGCAGCCAGTCCTCAGCGGGCGGCTACAATGAGCAGTTCTTC.